Included here is one T cell receptor (beta chain) sequence, with context. Its antigen is undetermined. The CDR3 runs to 11 residues. Germline V gene sequence: CDR1 MDHEN, CDR2 SYDVKM. V lost 6 bases to trimming and J lost 10 bases, with 10 bases between them. This record comes from a study of shared clonotypes between healthy human individuals. Study-wide results and caveats: Clonotype sharing among donors was thought likely to change with sequencing depth. Sample collection involved blood only; tissue repertoires are likely different.

Every subset's genomic DNA went evenly onto several immunoSEQ plates. TCRdb's copy holds only in-frame clones and misses some; the assay was immunoSEQ multiplex PCR. This table holds some 500,000 clones, 60% to 80% found once. Study donors comprised healthy, HIV-negative adults devoid of recent acute infection or vaccination. The sequence came from a middle-aged woman in good health. Some clones in this sample may be carry-over from other donors' samples. The source material was PBMCs. The V call is TRBV28, the J call TRBJ2-1; D is unresolved. CDR3 sequence (DNA): TGTGCCAGCAGCACTCCTCGGGAGCAGTTCTTC. Translated: CASSTPREQFF. Variable domain in full (rest from reference TRBV28 and TRBJ2-1): DVKVTQSSRYLVKRTGEKVFLECVQDMDHENMFWYRQDPGLGLRLIYFSYDVKMKEKGDIPEGYSVSREKKERFSLILESASTNQTSMYLCASSTPREQFFGPGTRLTVL.